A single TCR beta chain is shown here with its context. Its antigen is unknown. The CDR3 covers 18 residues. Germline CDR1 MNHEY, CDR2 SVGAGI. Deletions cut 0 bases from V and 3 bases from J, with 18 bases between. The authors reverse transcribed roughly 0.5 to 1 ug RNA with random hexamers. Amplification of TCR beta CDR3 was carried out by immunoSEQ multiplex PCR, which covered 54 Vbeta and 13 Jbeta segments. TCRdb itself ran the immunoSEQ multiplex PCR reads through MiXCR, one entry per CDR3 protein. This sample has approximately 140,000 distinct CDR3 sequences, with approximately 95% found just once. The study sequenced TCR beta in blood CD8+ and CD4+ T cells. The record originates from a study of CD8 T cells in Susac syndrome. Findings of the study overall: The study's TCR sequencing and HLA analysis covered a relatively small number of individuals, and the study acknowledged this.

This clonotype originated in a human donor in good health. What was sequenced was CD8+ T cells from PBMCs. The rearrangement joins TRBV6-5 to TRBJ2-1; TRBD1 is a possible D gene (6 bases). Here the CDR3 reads CASSYSVPNRGGYNEQFF. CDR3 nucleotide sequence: TGTGCCAGCAGTTACTCGGTACCGAACAGAGGGGGCTACAATGAGCAGTTCTTC.